The present T cell receptor (beta chain) was sequenced within a study of cytomegalovirus exposure and HLA in healthy donors. Overall study context: Researchers found that about 84% of under 450 genotyped donors fell within the Caucasian-associated ancestry cluster.

General study points: A few chains linked to CMV were shown in vitro to be specific for CMV antigens.

The study ran its PCR with 60 Vbeta and 13 Jbeta primers. Here immunoSEQ multiplex PCR was the method, and the copy in TCRdb shows in-frame clones only, minus some. The sample holds 120,000 or so clones; about 90% are singletons and the top ten take around 1.9%. In regard to this clone: Its antigen is currently unknown. Other DNA sequences in this sample translate to the same CDR3.

V shed 0 bases and J 0 bases; nucleotides not matched to a gene: 1. The CDR3 contains 15 residues. In germline, CDR1 is SGHDT, CDR2 YYEEEE. Donors sampled were nominally healthy, though unrecorded immune exposures were likely. Sequenced sample: PBMCs. The gene calls are TRBV5-6 and TRBJ2-3; 7 nucleotides align to TRBD2. The source is a man aged 40-55 years in good health and CMV-seronegative. CDR3 loop: CASSLAGGSTDTQYF. CDR3 nucleotides: TGTGCCAGCAGCTTGGCCGGGGGGAGCACAGATACGCAGTATTTT.